This T cell receptor beta chain was sequenced during a study of post-analysis software for immune sequencing data. Study conclusions and caveats: Roughly five TRBV segments were more frequent in patients than controls; TRBV5-6, TRBV5-1 and TRBV20-1 belonged to this group. Relative to controls, patients with multiple sclerosis showed significantly lower normalized Chao1 diversity.

This clonotype was counted a few times. The antigen is not known. Carried by the TCR beta cDNA libraries were unique molecular identifiers. TCRdb reprocessed the PCR reads with MiXCR, giving one entry per CDR3 protein. The sample carries approximately 770,000 distinct CDR3 sequences, roughly 50% recorded once. The V end was cut by 2 bases, the J end by 3 bases, with 8 bases between. This CDR3 has 13 residues. The germline V gene has CDR1 MNHNS and CDR2 SASEGT. The genes are TRBV6-1 and TRBJ2-7, with unresolved D. This sequence originates from a girl aged 10-17 years with multiple sclerosis. The sequenced sample was blood. The CDR3 coding sequence is TGTGCCAGCAGTGAAAGATCCATCTACGAGCAGTACTTC. This gives the protein CASSERSIYEQYF.